This T cell receptor (beta chain) stems from a study of T cells expressing NK-cell markers. TCRdb processed the 5' RACE reads again and assigns one entry to each CDR3 protein, with no DNA. The sample includes some 340,000 distinct CDR3 sequences. The source of this sequence is a man aged 18-70 years in good health. Material: blood T cells: a sorted CD56 or NKG2C T cell subset, CD4+ or CD8+ T cells, or bulk PBMC T cells (not recorded which).

CDR3: CASSWAGTSGYNEQFF. The chain links TRBV6-2 or TRBV6-3 to TRBJ2-1; TCRdb outputs TRBD2, but without DNA this stays unchecked. The CDR3 covers 16 residues. Germline values: CDR1 MNHEY, CDR2 SVGEGT.